A single sample is the source of the 28 T cell receptor beta chains below, sequenced in a study of beta chain features in type 1 diabetes. Reverse transcribing all isolated RNA meant expressed TCRB transcripts were sequenced. Assay: immunoSEQ multiplex PCR; the TCRdb copy retains only in-frame clones and omits some. Of 900,000 or so clones listed, roughly 17% are singletons. The sequencing sample was made of naive CD4+ T cells from blood. The receptors derive from a woman aged 18-29 years in good health.

This sequence joins TRBV6-5 and TRBJ2-5; D could derive from TRBD1 or TRBD2 (6 bases each). The CDR3 spans 15 residues. V lost 0 bases to trimming and J lost 5 bases, with 13 bases between them. CDR1 is MNHEY and CDR2 is SVGAGI in the germline V gene. The CDR3 here is CASSYSGGAGETQYF. The CDR3 nucleotides read TGTGCCAGCAGTTACTCGGGGGGCGCGGGGGAGACCCAGTACTTC.

This clone was counted between two and nine times. The rearrangement joins TRBV18 to TRBJ2-7, with 9 bases lining up with TRBD2. Trimming took 3 bases from V and 2 from J; bases not matched to a gene: 5. CDR1 is KGHSH, CDR2 LQKENI, per germline. The CDR3 length is 15 residues. The CDR3 here is CASSPRGGPPYEQYF. The CDR3 DNA sequence: TGTGCCAGCTCACCGCGGGGGGGCCCTCCCTACGAGCAGTACTTC.

In regard to this clone: Other DNA variants within this sample encode the same CDR3. The CDR3 protein is CASSLRAGNTEAFF. CDR3 bases: TGTGCCAGCAGTTTACGGGCCGGGAACACTGAAGCTTTCTTT. The chain combines TRBV27 with TRBJ1-1, with D uncertain. Per germline, CDR1 MNHEY and CDR2 SMNVEV (reference sequence). Trimming left V 2 bases short and J 1 base short, with 8 bases between. The CDR3 is made up of 14 amino acids.

Only a few counts were recorded for this clone. The gene calls are TRBV28 and TRBJ1-4; 10 nucleotides align to TRBD1. The J segment lost 5 bases and the V segment lost 4 bases, leaving 4 bases of the junction unmatched. Germline CDR1 MDHEN, CDR2 SYDVKM. The CDR3 has 15 residues. Here the CDR3 reads CASSSTGGGNEKLFF. In nucleotides, the CDR3 is TGTGCCAGCAGTTCGACAGGGGGCGGCAATGAAAAACTGTTTTTT.

This clone was recorded a few times. This rearrangement joins TRBV4-2 to TRBJ2-5, with TRBD1 matching over 8 bases. CDR3 length equals 14 residues. The V gene's germline CDR1 is LGHNA and CDR2 YNFKEQ. V gave up 4 bases and J gave up 0 bases; unmatched junction bases: 1. CDR3 sequence: CASSRTGNQETQYF. The DNA of the CDR3 is TGTGCCAGCAGCCGGACAGGGAACCAAGAGACCCAGTACTTC.

This clone was recorded a few times. The same CDR3 can be traced to other DNA sequences in this sample. This chain links TRBV7-9 with TRBJ2-7, with a possible D match to TRBD1 (5 bases). Deletions cut 1 base from V and 2 bases from J, with 9 bases between. The CDR3 is made up of 14 amino acids. Per the germline V gene, CDR1 is SEHNR and CDR2 is FQNEAQ (reference sequence). For the CDR3, the DNA is TGTGCCAGCAGCTTAGATCCAGGGACCTACGAGCAGTACTTC. It codes for CASSLDPGTYEQYF.

The CDR3 loop reads CASSNRGQGNTEAFF. The CDR3 nucleotides are TGTGCCAGTAGTAACCGGGGACAGGGGAACACTGAAGCTTTCTTT. This chain joins TRBV19 and TRBJ1-1; 9 bases fit TRBD1. With V trimmed by 4 bases and J by 1 base, 4 bases remained unmatched. Germline V gene sequence: CDR1 LNHDA, CDR2 SQIVND (reference sequence). The CDR3 is made up of 15 amino acids.

The chain combines TRBV11-2 with TRBJ1-1; D is undetermined. Trimming took off 2 bases at V and 4 bases at J, with 11 bases between the two ends. CDR3 length equals 14 residues. Germline lookup yields CDR1 SGHAT and CDR2 FQNNGV. The CDR3 loop reads CASSLRAWATEAFF. The CDR3 DNA follows: TGTGCCAGCAGCTTACGAGCGTGGGCCACTGAAGCTTTCTTT.

The V and J genes are TRBV28 and TRBJ2-5, with 10 bases lining up with TRBD1. Germline V gene lookup returns CDR1 MDHEN and CDR2 SYDVKM. The CDR3 consists of 17 residues. After removal of 7 bases from V and 2 bases from J, the junction contained 13 bases not matched to a gene. The CDR3 DNA is TGTGCCAGCAACCCCCCCGGAGGGACAGGGGAACAAGAGACCCAGTACTTC. Translated, it gives CASNPPGGTGEQETQYF.

The CDR3 DNA sequence: TGCAGCGTTTGGATTGAGTGGGGGCAGTATTTT. Amino acids: CSVWIEWGQYF. V gene TRBV29-1 combines with J gene TRBJ2-3; D gene uncertain. From germline, CDR1 is SQVTM and CDR2 ANQGSEA. CDR3 length: 11 residues. V was clipped by 5 bases and J by 11 bases, with 14 bases between them.

In this sample, this clone turned up a few times. The chain links TRBV6-1 to TRBJ2-3, with TRBD1 matching 7 bases. Germline values: CDR1 MNHNS, CDR2 SASEGT. The J segment lost 1 base and the V segment lost 6 bases, leaving 7 bases of the junction unmatched. The CDR3 is made up of 15 amino acids. This CDR3 reads CASRYRDRGTDTQYF. Here the CDR3 DNA reads TGTGCCAGCAGATACCGGGACAGAGGCACAGATACGCAGTATTTT.

Of note for this clone: Other DNA variants within this sample encode the same CDR3. The gene calls are TRBV19 and TRBJ2-2; TRBD1 matches 8 bases. Germline V gene sequence: CDR1 LNHDA, CDR2 SQIVND (reference sequence). The CDR3 has 16 residues. With 3 bases clipped from V and 1 base from J, the junction kept 4 bases outside the gene matches. Here the CDR3 reads CASSIKGQGNTGELFF. The CDR3 coding sequence is TGTGCCAGTAGTATCAAAGGACAGGGGAACACCGGGGAGCTGTTTTTT.

The chain joins TRBV5-1 to TRBJ2-7; 8 bases line up with TRBD1. Germline V CDR1 and CDR2: SGHRS, YFSETQ. Trimming cost V 2 bases and J 8 bases; bases outside gene matches: 3. The CDR3 extends over 12 amino acids. The CDR3 reads CASSFDRGQQYF. DNA of the CDR3: TGCGCCAGCAGCTTCGACAGGGGCCAGCAGTACTTC.

This clone was seen a handful of times. The chain has TRBV2 and TRBJ2-4; D possibly matches TRBD1 or TRBD2 (5 bases each). V was shortened by 8 bases and J by 7 bases, with 12 bases between the two germline ends. CDR3 length: 12 residues. The germline gives CDR1 SNHLY, CDR2 FYNNEI. DNA of the CDR3: TGTGCCAGCGAACCGGGACCTAACATTCAGTACTTC. It encodes CASEPGPNIQYF.

Notes on this clone: Since the CDR3 does not end with the conserved phenylalanine or tryptophan, this likely comes from a read error. The limits of the CDR3 on the DNA are not certain, so only TCRdb's listed CDR3 is given. The chain couples TRBV11-2 to TRBJ1-2; TRBD1 is taken as the D call from the table, unchecked against the DNA. In germline, CDR1 is SGHAT, CDR2 FQNNGV. Inclusive of both ends, the CDR3 amounts to 12 amino acids. The CDR3 protein is CASSPAGTGSFV.

This clone was seen only a few times. The CDR3 reads CASSPWVTGELFF. CDR3 DNA: TGTGCCAGCAGCCCCTGGGTCACCGGGGAGCTGTTTTTT. This rearrangement joins TRBV9 to TRBJ2-2; D ambiguous. V lost 4 bases and J lost 4, with 8 bases in between. The CDR3 covers 13 residues. Per the germline V gene, CDR1 is SGDLS and CDR2 is YYNGEE. The variable domain in full, with the rest retrieved from reference TRBV9 and TRBJ2-2, is DSGVTQTPKHLITATGQRVTLRCSPRSGDLSVYWYQQSLDQGLQFLIQYYNGEERAKGNILERFSAQQFPDLHSELNLSSLELGDSALYFCASSPWVTGELFFGEGSRLTVL.

Notes on this clone: This CDR3 is also generated by other DNA sequences in the sample. This chain connects TRBV7-9 to TRBJ2-6; D ambiguous. The CDR3 is 15 amino acids. V lost 3 bases to trimming and J lost 1 base, with 7 bases between them. In germline, CDR1 is SEHNR, CDR2 FQNEAQ (reference sequence). The CDR3 region has the DNA TGTGCCAGCAGCTTGGCGTTATCTGGGGCCAACGTCCTGACTTTC. Its translation: CASSLALSGANVLTF.

The chain employs TRBV4-1 and TRBJ2-7, with D unclear. Trimming took off 1 base at V and 4 bases at J, with 11 bases between the two ends. The germline V gene encodes CDR1 MGHRA and CDR2 YSYEKL. There are 14 residues in the CDR3. The CDR3 is CASSQAVGIYEQYF. In DNA, the CDR3 is TGCGCCAGCAGCCAAGCTGTGGGCATTTACGAGCAGTACTTC.

This clone was observed a few times. Mismatch with germline at one junction end may stem from a read error. The rearrangement uses TRBV18 and TRBJ2-1; 8 bases fit TRBD2. Germline V gives CDR1 KGHSH, CDR2 LQKENI. The CDR3 covers 17 residues. CDR3 residues: CASSAPSLAGSYNEQFF. CDR3 nucleotide sequence: TGTGCCAGCTCAGCACCCTCTTTAGCGGGGTCCTACAATGAGCAGTTCTTC.

The chain employs TRBV2 and TRBJ2-5; D is unclear. CDR3 length: 13 amino acids. CDR1 and CDR2 (germline): SNHLY, FYNNEI. Trimming shortened V by 3 bases and J by 2 bases, and 7 bases separated the two germline ends. CDR3 nucleotide sequence: TGTGCCAGCAGTGACGGAAAACAAGAGACCCAGTACTTC. Translating it yields CASSDGKQETQYF. The entire variable domain, with the rest obtained from reference TRBV2 and TRBJ2-5, is as follows: EPEVTQTPSHQVTQMGQEVILRCVPISNHLYFYWYRQILGQKVEFLVSFYNNEISEKSEIFDDQFSVERPDGSNFTLKIRSTKLEDSAMYFCASSDGKQETQYFGPGTRLLVL.

There are a few counts of this clone. The chain has TRBV10-3 and TRBJ2-7; 7 positions match TRBD2. Germline V gene lookup returns CDR1 ENHRY and CDR2 SYGVKD. There are 16 residues in the CDR3. V was clipped by 0 bases and J by 11 bases; unmatched bases: 16. The CDR3 here is CAISESGGTTNLREYF. The DNA for the CDR3 is TGTGCCATCAGTGAGTCGGGGGGGACCACCAACCTCCGGGAGTACTTC.

The J gene is TRBJ2-3, the V gene TRBV28; D might be TRBD2 (7 bases). This CDR3 spans 18 amino acids. V dropped 6 bases and J dropped 4 bases, with 26 bases sitting between them. Germline assignment: CDR1 MDHEN and CDR2 SYDVKM. In nucleotides, the CDR3 is TGTGCCAGCAGCTTCAGCCCAGCCCGTTTAGGGGGGGCAGATACGCAGTATTTT. This encodes CASSFSPARLGGADTQYF.

In its sample, this clone was seen a few times. This chain joins TRBV7-9 and TRBJ1-5; TRBD1 is a possible D gene (5 bases). Germline CDR1 SEHNR, CDR2 FQNEAQ (reference sequence). Trimming cost V 5 bases and J 5 bases, with 28 bases left between them. CDR3 size: 19 residues. CDR3 residues: CASSLSTLGREGMDQPQHF. CDR3 coding DNA: TGTGCCAGCAGCCTATCGACCCTGGGCAGGGAAGGAATGGATCAGCCCCAGCATTTT. Using reference TRBV7-9 and TRBJ1-5 for the parts outside the CDR3, the full variable domain is DTGVSQNPRHKITKRGQNVTFRCDPISEHNRLYWYRQTLGQGPEFLTYFQNEAQLEKSRLLSDRFSAERPKGSFSTLEIQRTEQGDSAMYLCASSLSTLGREGMDQPQHFGDGTRLSIL.

This clone occurred a few times. This chain joins TRBV18 and TRBJ2-7, with D possibly TRBD2 on 6 matching bases. The V and J ends lost 3 bases and 2 bases respectively, with 11 bases between them. The CDR3 extends over 14 amino acids. Germline loops: CDR1 KGHSH, CDR2 LQKENI. CDR3 DNA sequence: TGTGCCAGCTCACCGGCCGCTAGCGCCTACGAGCAGTACTTC. This sequence encodes CASSPAASAYEQYF.

Here the CDR3 DNA reads TGTGCCAGCAGCCTAATGACAGGGGAGAATTCACCCCTCCACTTT. This translates into CASSLMTGENSPLHF. V usage is TRBV7-2 and J usage is TRBJ1-6, with 8 bases that match TRBD1. Germline-derived CDR1 and CDR2 are SGHTA and FQGNSA. V lost 5 bases and J lost 7; bases outside the gene matches: 7. The CDR3 is 15 amino acids.

This chain joins TRBV5-1 and TRBJ2-1; 8 nucleotides match TRBD2. Germline V gene lookup returns CDR1 SGHRS and CDR2 YFSETQ. The CDR3 totals 16 residues. J was trimmed by 6 bases and V by 0 bases; bases with no gene match: 8. CDR3 in DNA: TGCGCCAGCAGCTTGGTAAGCGGGAGAGGGGGCAATGAGCAGTTCTTC. It yields the protein CASSLVSGRGGNEQFF.

The sample holds a few counts of this clone. The genes are TRBV7-2 and TRBJ2-3; perhaps TRBD1 as D (5 bases). CDR3 length: 15 residues. Deletions cut 3 bases from V and 2 bases from J, with 12 bases between. Germline CDR1 reads SGHTA; CDR2 reads FQGNSA. CDR3 sequence (DNA): TGTGCCAGCAGCTTCCAGGGAACCACCACAGATACGCAGTATTTT. This translates into CASSFQGTTTDTQYF.

V is TRBV7-9 and J is TRBJ2-5; 11 nucleotides line up with TRBD2. This CDR3 spans 15 amino acids. The V gene's germline CDR1 is SEHNR and CDR2 FQNEAQ (reference sequence). J gave up 3 bases and V 4 bases, and 4 bases lay outside the gene matches. CDR3 residues: CASSWDSGREETQYF. CDR3 bases: TGTGCCAGCAGCTGGGATAGCGGGAGGGAAGAGACCCAGTACTTC.